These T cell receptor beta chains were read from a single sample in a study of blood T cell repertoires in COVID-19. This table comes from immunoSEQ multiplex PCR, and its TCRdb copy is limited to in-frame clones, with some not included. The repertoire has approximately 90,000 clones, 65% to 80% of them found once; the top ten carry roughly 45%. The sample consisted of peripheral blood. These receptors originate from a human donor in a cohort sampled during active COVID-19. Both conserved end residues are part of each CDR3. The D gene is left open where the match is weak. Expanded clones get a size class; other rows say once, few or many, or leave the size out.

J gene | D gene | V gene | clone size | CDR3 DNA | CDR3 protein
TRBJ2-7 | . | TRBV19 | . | TGTGCCAGTAGTATCCCGATGGGTAGCGGCTACGAGCAGTACTTC | CASSIPMGSGYEQYF
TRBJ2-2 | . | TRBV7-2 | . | TGTGCCAGCAGCTCACCGGGACTGTACACCGGGGAGCTGTTTTTT | CASSSPGLYTGELFF
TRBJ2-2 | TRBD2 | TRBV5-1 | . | TGCGCCAGCAGCGCCGCACTAGCGGGAGGGCCGAACGGGGAGCTGTTTTTT | CASSAALAGGPNGELFF
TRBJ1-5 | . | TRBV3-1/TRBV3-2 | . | TGTGCCAGCAGCCAAGGGGGGAACAGGGCTTTTGTTGGGCCCCAGCATTTT | CASSQGGNRAFVGPQHF
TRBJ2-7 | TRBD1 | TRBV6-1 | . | TGTGCCAGCAGTGAAGGTTGGGACAGGGGTACCTACGAGCAGTACTTC | CASSEGWDRGTYEQYF
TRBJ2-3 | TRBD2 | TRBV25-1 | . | TGTGCCAGCAGTGACCGAGGGACTAGCGCCACCGATACGCAGTATTTT | CASSDRGTSATDTQYF
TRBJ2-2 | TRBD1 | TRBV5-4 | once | TGTGCCAGCAGTCGGACAGGGGGGAACACCGGGGAGCTGTTTTTT | CASSRTGGNTGELFF
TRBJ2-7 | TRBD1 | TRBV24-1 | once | TGTGCCACCAGTGATGTAGCCGGGACAGGAGGATACGAGCAGTACTTC | CATSDVAGTGGYEQYF
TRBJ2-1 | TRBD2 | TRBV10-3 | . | TGTGCCATCAGGAAAGCGGGAGTTCAATCGAATGAGCAGTTCTTC | CAIRKAGVQSNEQFF
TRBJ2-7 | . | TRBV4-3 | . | TGCGCCAGCAGTCGACTAGATAGGTTCTACGAGCAGTACTTC | CASSRLDRFYEQYF
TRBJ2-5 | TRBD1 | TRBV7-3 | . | TGTGCCAGCAGCTTAGGCTTAAGCACAGGGGGGAGGGAGACCCAGTACTTC | CASSLGLSTGGRETQYF
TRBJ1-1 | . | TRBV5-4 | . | TGTGCCAGCAGCACCGGACAACAGAACACTGAAGCTTTCTTT | CASSTGQQNTEAFF
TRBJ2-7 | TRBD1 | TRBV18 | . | TGTGCCAGCTCACCCTCGCTAGGGGGCAGAAACGAGCAGTACTTC | CASSPSLGGRNEQYF
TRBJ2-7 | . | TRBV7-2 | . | TGTGCCAGCAGCATATATCGCCGGGAATCCTACGAGCAGTACTTC | CASSIYRRESYEQYF
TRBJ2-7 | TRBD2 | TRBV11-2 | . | TGTGCCAGCAGCGGTGGACTAGCGGTCTACGAGCAGTACTTC | CASSGGLAVYEQYF
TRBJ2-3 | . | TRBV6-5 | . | TGTGCCAGCAGTTTCCAGGGACTTTTCACAGATACGCAGTATTTT | CASSFQGLFTDTQYF
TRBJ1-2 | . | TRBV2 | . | TGTGCCAGCAGTGCGGATGGGGCCGAAGCTGGCTACACCTTC | CASSADGAEAGYTF
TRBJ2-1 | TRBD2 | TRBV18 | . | TGTGCCAGCTCTCCGAGGGCTAGCGGGATTCACTCCTACAATGAGCAGTTCTTC | CASSPRASGIHSYNEQFF
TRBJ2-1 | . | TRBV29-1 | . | TGCAGCGTTGACAGGGTTACGAATGAGCAGTTCTTC | CSVDRVTNEQFF
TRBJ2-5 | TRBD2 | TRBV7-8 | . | TGTGCCAGCAGCTGGGGCGGGAGAGGAGAGACCCAGTACTTC | CASSWGGRGETQYF
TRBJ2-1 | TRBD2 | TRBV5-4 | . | TGTGCCAGCAGCAGACGACTAGCGGGGCCCCGGGATGAGCAGTTCTTC | CASSRRLAGPRDEQFF
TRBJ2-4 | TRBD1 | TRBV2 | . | TGTGCCAGCAGTGCGACAGGGGGCACGGACATTCAGTACTTC | CASSATGGTDIQYF
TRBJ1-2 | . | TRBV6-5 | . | TGTGCCAGCACTTCGGGGGGTGGTGGCTACACCTTC | CASTSGGGGYTF
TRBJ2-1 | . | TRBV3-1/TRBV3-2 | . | TGTGCCAGCAGCCGAGGTGAGCAGTTCTTC | CASSRGEQFF
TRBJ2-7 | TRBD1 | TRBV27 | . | TGTGCCAGTCAGAGCCGGGACAGGGGGCTGCACGAGCAGTACTTC | CASQSRDRGLHEQYF
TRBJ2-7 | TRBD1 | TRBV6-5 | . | TGTGCCATATCACAGGGGACAGGGACCGAGCAGTACTTC | CAISQGTGTEQYF
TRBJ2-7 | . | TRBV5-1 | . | TGCGCCAGCAGTTTAATTTCTTCTCTCGAGCAGTACTTC | CASSLISSLEQYF
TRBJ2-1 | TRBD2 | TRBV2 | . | TGTGCCAGCAGTGGGGGACTAGCGGGATTGGTTGAGCAGTTCTTC | CASSGGLAGLVEQFF
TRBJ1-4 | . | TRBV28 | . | TGTGCCAGCAGTTTACAGCCTCGGGGTGAAAAACTGTTTTTT | CASSLQPRGEKLFF
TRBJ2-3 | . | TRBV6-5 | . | TGTGCCAGCAGTCGTCAGGGGTTCGCAGATACGCAGTATTTT | CASSRQGFADTQYF
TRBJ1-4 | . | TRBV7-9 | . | TGTGCCAGCAGCTTTAACAAGGGAGATGAAAAACTGTTTTTT | CASSFNKGDEKLFF
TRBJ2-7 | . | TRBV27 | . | TGTGCCAGCCTTGAGGTCTTCTACGAGCAGTACTTC | CASLEVFYEQYF
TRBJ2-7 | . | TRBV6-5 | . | TGTGCCAGCAGTCCCCTCTCCTACGAGCAGTACTTC | CASSPLSYEQYF
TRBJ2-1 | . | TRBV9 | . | TGTGCCAGCAGCTCCCGAACAGGGAACTACAATGAGCAGTTCTTC | CASSSRTGNYNEQFF
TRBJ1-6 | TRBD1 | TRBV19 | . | TGTGCCAGTCGGGACAGGGGCAATTCACCCCTCCACTTT | CASRDRGNSPLHF
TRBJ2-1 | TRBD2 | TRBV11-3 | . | TGTGCCAGCAGCTTGGCCGGGACTAGCGGGAGAGTTAATGAGCAGTTCTTC | CASSLAGTSGRVNEQFF
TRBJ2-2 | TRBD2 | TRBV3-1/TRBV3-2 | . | TGTGCCAGCAGCCGCCGGGCTAGCGGGAGTTTGGGTTCATCGGGGGAGCTGTTTTTT | CASSRRASGSLGSSGELFF
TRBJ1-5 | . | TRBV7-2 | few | TGTGCCAGCAGCTTGAGGGATGGACAGCCCCAGCATTTT | CASSLRDGQPQHF
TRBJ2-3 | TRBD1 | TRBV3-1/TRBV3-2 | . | TGTGCCAGCAGCTCGACAGGGGGAAATACGCAGTATTTT | CASSSTGGNTQYF
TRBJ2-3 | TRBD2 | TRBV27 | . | TGTGCCAGCAGCGTCCGGACTAGCGGGAGAATTGGGGATACGCAGTATTTT | CASSVRTSGRIGDTQYF
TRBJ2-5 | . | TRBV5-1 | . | TGCGCCAGCAGCTTTCCGGGGAGAGAGACCCAGTACTTC | CASSFPGRETQYF
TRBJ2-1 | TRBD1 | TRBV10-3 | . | TGTGCCATGGCCGGGACAGGGCTCTACAATGAGCAGTTCTTC | CAMAGTGLYNEQFF
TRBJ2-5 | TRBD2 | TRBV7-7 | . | TGTGCTAGCAGCTTGGGACTAGCGGGAGAGTTAGAGACCCAGTACTTC | CASSLGLAGELETQYF
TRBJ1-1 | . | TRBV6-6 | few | TGTGCCAGCAGTCCTGGACAAACGAACACTGAAGCTTTCTTT | CASSPGQTNTEAFF
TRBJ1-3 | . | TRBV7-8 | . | TGTGCCAGCAGCTTAGCGGCCCCGGCGAGGGAACGACCGGGAAACACCATATATTTT | CASSLAAPARERPGNTIYF